This T cell receptor beta chain is from a study of T cell responses to AZD1222 COVID-19 vaccine. About the study: Pooling was applied to second doses at about 4 or about 12 weeks.

On this clone: Its target is not known.

Some clones are missing from TCRdb's copy, which holds only in-frame ones; the method was immunoSEQ multiplex PCR. In the table there are more than 60,000 clones, approximately 90% of which are singletons. Findings of the study overall: Two AZD1222 doses significantly raised spike-specific TCR breadth and depth over controls. Close to half of all spike-specific TCRs reportedly target regions of the variants that are unmutated.

From germline, CDR1 is SGHNT and CDR2 YENEEA. Trimming removed 1 base at V and 2 bases at J, with 9 bases between. There are 15 residues in the CDR3. The sequence was obtained from an adult in good health. The genes are TRBV11-3 and TRBJ2-1; D is possibly TRBD2 (6 bases). The sequences come from peripheral blood, collected on day 0 of AZD1222 vaccination. The CDR3 reads CASSLGRGPYNEQFF. In DNA form, the CDR3 reads TGTGCCAGCAGCTTAGGGAGGGGTCCCTACAATGAGCAGTTCTTC.